These 17 T cell receptor beta chains share one sample of origin, sequenced in a study of T cells in localized non-small cell lung cancer. TCRdb keeps only in-frame clones here, not all; method: immunoSEQ multiplex PCR. The sample has more than 15,000 clones; around 84% are singletons. This specimen consisted of peripheral blood, obtained before any cancer treatment. These receptor sequences come from a male donor aged 60 or over with stage I lung adenocarcinoma.

This clone was seen once. The V and J genes are TRBV4-2 and TRBJ2-3, with 8 bases identical to TRBD1. V gave up 2 bases and J gave up 3 bases; unmatched junction bases: 4. The CDR3 has 15 residues. Germline-derived CDR1 and CDR2 are LGHNA and YNFKEQ. CDR3 protein: CASSQTGGGTDTQYF. The DNA for the CDR3 is TGTGCCAGCAGCCAAACAGGGGGTGGGACAGATACGCAGTATTTT.

The chain carries TRBV6-5 and TRBJ2-7, with 7 bases that match TRBD2. Germline CDR1 is MNHEY and CDR2 is SVGAGI. The CDR3 runs to 15 residues. V lost 7 bases to trimming and J lost 1 base; unmatched junction nucleotides: 10. CDR3 sequence reads: CASIPSAGGSYEQYF. DNA of the CDR3: TGTGCCAGCATCCCCTCCGCCGGGGGGTCCTACGAGCAGTACTTC.

This sequence joins TRBV9 and TRBJ2-1; 7 bases are a match to TRBD2. Trimming at V came to 5 bases and at J to 0 bases, leaving 5 bases not matched to a gene. The CDR3 extends over 15 amino acids. CDR1 and CDR2 from the germline V gene are SGDLS and YYNGEE. CDR3 residues: CASRPSGSSYNEQFF. CDR3 sequence (DNA): TGTGCCAGCAGACCTAGCGGCAGCTCCTACAATGAGCAGTTCTTC.

V is TRBV7-2 and J is TRBJ1-6; unclear D gene. Deletions cut 1 base from V and 0 bases from J, with 10 bases between. Germline V lookup: CDR1 SGHTA, CDR2 FQGNSA. This CDR3 contains 17 residues. The CDR3 reads CASSLVGGSSYNSPLHF. Written as DNA, the CDR3 is TGTGCCAGCAGCTTAGTGGGTGGGAGCTCCTATAATTCACCCCTCCACTTT.

The genes are TRBV5-5 and TRBJ2-2; no reliable D call. The CDR3 contains 15 residues. The V end lost 0 bases, the J end lost 2 bases, and 8 bases lay between the germline ends. Germline lookup yields CDR1 SGHKS and CDR2 YYEKEE (reference sequence). The CDR3 bases are TGTGCCAGCAGCTTGGTGGCTTTTAACACCGGGGAGCTGTTTTTT. This codes for CASSLVAFNTGELFF.

The chain links TRBV5-6 to TRBJ2-1; TRBD1 agrees at 10 bases. CDR1 is SGHDT, CDR2 YYEEEE, per germline. After removal of 4 bases from V and 8 bases from J, the junction contained 3 bases not matched to a gene. CDR3 size: 13 residues. CDR3 residues: CASSTDRGDEQFF. The CDR3 coding sequence is TGTGCCAGCAGCACGGACAGGGGGGATGAGCAGTTCTTC. Supplemented by reference TRBV5-6 and TRBJ2-1, the full variable domain reads DAGVTQSPTHLIKTRGQQVTLRCSPKSGHDTVSWYQQALGQGPQFIFQYYEEEERQRGNFPDRFSGHQFPNYSSELNVNALLLGDSALYLCASSTDRGDEQFFGPGTRLTVL.

The chain combines TRBV15 with TRBJ1-1, with a possible D match to TRBD1 (5 bases). CDR3 length: 13 residues. Per germline, CDR1 LNHNV and CDR2 YYDKDF (reference sequence). The V gene lost 2 bases and the J gene lost 4 bases, with 8 bases spanning the gap. In DNA, the CDR3 is TGTGCCACCAGCAGATACCAGGGCACTGAAGCTTTCTTT. Residues: CATSRYQGTEAFF.

CDR3 sequence reads: CASSVRGARNEQFF. CDR3 nucleotide sequence: TGTGCCAGCAGTGTCAGGGGGGCGCGCAATGAGCAGTTCTTC. This chain connects TRBV28 to TRBJ2-1; TRBD1 might be the D (7 bases). The CDR3 spans 14 residues. The V end lost 5 bases, the J end lost 6 bases, and 14 bases lay between the germline ends. The germline gives CDR1 MDHEN, CDR2 SYDVKM.

This clone showed up just a few times. The V gene is TRBV7-2, the J gene TRBJ2-1, with D possibly being TRBD2 (5 bases). V was pared by 5 bases and J by 9 bases, with 17 bases between. The CDR3 contains 14 residues. CDR1 SGHTA and CDR2 FQGNSA come from the germline V gene. CDR3 in amino acids: CASSPDYRSFEQFF. The CDR3 region has the DNA TGTGCCAGCAGCCCCGACTACCGGTCCTTTGAGCAGTTCTTC.

This sequence joins TRBV25-1 and TRBJ2-5, with D perhaps TRBD1 or TRBD2 (5 bases each). Looked up from germline, CDR1 is MGHDK and CDR2 is SYGVNS. V dropped 6 bases and J dropped 2 bases, with 10 bases sitting between them. CDR3 length: 13 amino acids. Here the CDR3 reads CASSGWGQETQYF. The CDR3 DNA reads as TGTGCCAGCAGCGGCTGGGGGCAAGAGACCCAGTACTTC.

The chain has TRBV7-8 and TRBJ1-3; D gene unclear. CDR3 length: 14 amino acids. V gave up 5 bases and J gave up 1 base, with 9 bases separating them. CDR1 is SGHVS, CDR2 FQNEAQ, per germline. The CDR3 loop reads CASSRSRSGNTIYF. The CDR3 nucleotides read TGTGCCAGCAGCCGCTCGAGGTCTGGAAACACCATATATTTT. The variable domain in full, completed from reference TRBV7-8 and TRBJ1-3, reads GAGVSQSPRYKVAKRGQDVALRCDPISGHVSLFWYQQALGQGPEFLTYFQNEAQLDKSGLPSDRFFAERPEGSVSTLKIQRTQQEDSAVYLCASSRSRSGNTIYFGEGSWLTVV.

This rearrangement joins TRBV7-9 to TRBJ2-3; 14 bases align to TRBD2. Trimming at V came to 4 bases and at J to 4 bases, leaving 4 bases not matched to a gene. CDR3 length: 16 amino acids. Germline CDR1 SEHNR, CDR2 FQNEAQ (reference sequence). CDR3 in DNA: TGTGCCAGCAGCTCCGGACTAGCGGGGGGCCCAGATACGCAGTATTTT. This encodes CASSSGLAGGPDTQYF. The variable domain in full, completed from reference TRBV7-9 and TRBJ2-3, reads DTGVSQNPRHKITKRGQNVTFRCDPISEHNRLYWYRQTLGQGPEFLTYFQNEAQLEKSRLLSDRFSAERPKGSFSTLEIQRTEQGDSAMYLCASSSGLAGGPDTQYFGPGTRLTVL.

This chain uses TRBV6-1 with TRBJ1-2, with unresolved D. V was pared by 2 bases and J by 4 bases, with 11 bases between. This CDR3 has 14 residues. The V gene's germline CDR1 is MNHNS and CDR2 SASEGT. The CDR3 DNA follows: TGTGCCAGCAGTGAACCAGGCAGAGTCTATGGCTACACCTTC. It codes for CASSEPGRVYGYTF.

The chain uses TRBV5-6 and TRBJ1-2, with 7 bases matching TRBD1. The CDR3 length is 14 residues. Per the germline V gene, CDR1 is SGHDT and CDR2 is YYEEEE. V lost 3 bases and J lost 6; bases outside the gene matches: 8. DNA of the CDR3: TGTGCCAGCAGCTGGGGACGCAGGGGGGATGGCTACACCTTC. Translating it yields CASSWGRRGDGYTF.

The chain has TRBV2 and TRBJ1-5; D is unresolved. The V gene's germline CDR1 is SNHLY and CDR2 FYNNEI. Trimming stripped 6 bases from V and 6 bases from J, with 18 bases between. This CDR3 spans 15 amino acids. The CDR3 DNA sequence: TGTGCCAGCAGCCCCCGCGCCCCCGGAGGTCAGCCCCAGCATTTT. It is translated as CASSPRAPGGQPQHF.

V gene TRBV5-1 combines with J gene TRBJ2-2, with TRBD1 matching 9 bases. This CDR3 is built from 15 residues. Germline V gene sequence: CDR1 SGHRS, CDR2 YFSETQ. The V segment lost 3 bases and the J segment 4 bases; nucleotides outside the gene matches: 4. The CDR3 reads CASSSGTGPTGELFF. As DNA, the CDR3 is TGCGCCAGCAGCTCCGGGACAGGGCCCACCGGGGAGCTGTTTTTT.

The table lists this clone with a few counts. CDR3 loop: CASSPEVRVGYTF. CDR3 sequence (DNA): TGTGCCAGCAGCCCAGAGGTCAGGGTGGGCTACACCTTC. This sequence joins TRBV7-2 and TRBJ1-2; D perhaps matches TRBD1 (5 bases). The CDR3 runs 13 residues. V shed 5 bases and J shed 8 bases, with 15 bases lying between them. Germline V gene sequence: CDR1 SGHTA, CDR2 FQGNSA.